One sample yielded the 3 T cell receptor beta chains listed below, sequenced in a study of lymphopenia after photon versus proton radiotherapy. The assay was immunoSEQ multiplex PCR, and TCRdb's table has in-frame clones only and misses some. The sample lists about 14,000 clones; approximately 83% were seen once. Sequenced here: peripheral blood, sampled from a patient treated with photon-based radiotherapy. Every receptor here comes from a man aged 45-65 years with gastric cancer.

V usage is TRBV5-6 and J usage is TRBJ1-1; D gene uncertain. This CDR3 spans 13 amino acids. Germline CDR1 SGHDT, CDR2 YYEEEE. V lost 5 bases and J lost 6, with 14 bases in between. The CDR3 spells CASRRILGAEAFF. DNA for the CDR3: TGTGCCAGCAGGCGAATTCTCGGCGCTGAAGCTTTCTTT.

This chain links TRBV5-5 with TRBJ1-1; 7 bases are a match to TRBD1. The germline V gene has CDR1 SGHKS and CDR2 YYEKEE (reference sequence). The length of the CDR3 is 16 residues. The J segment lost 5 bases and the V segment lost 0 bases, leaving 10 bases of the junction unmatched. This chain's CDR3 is CASSLEAYRGGTEAFF. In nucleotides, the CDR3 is TGTGCCAGCAGCTTGGAGGCATACAGGGGTGGGACTGAAGCTTTCTTT.

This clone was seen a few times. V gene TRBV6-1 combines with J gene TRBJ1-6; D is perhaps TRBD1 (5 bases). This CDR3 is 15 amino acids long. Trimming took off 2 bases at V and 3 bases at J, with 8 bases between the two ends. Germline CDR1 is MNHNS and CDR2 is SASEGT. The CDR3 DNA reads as TGTGCCAGCAGTGAATCAGGGAGCTATAATTCACCCCTCCACTTT. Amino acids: CASSESGSYNSPLHF.